This T cell receptor beta chain was obtained from a study of shared clonotypes between healthy human individuals. The CDR3 has 14 residues. CDR1 and CDR2 from the germline V gene are MGHDK and SYGVNS. V was trimmed by 4 bases and J by 6 bases, leaving 13 bases between them. The assay was carried out at the deep level. On sorted subsets, replicate PCRs used 150 to 250 ng DNA, or 27,000 or so T cell genomes. Libraries were prepared by immunoSEQ multiplex PCR; TCRdb keeps only in-frame clonotypes and omits some of them. The repertoire holds 1.5 million to 2.5 million clones, with approximately 94% as singletons. On this clone: Its antigen is as yet unknown.

Terminally differentiated effector memory CD45RA+ cells were excluded by CCR7 positive selection of CD45RO-negative cells. Study outcomes and limitations: Larger estimated richness was generally seen in naive subsets than in memory subsets. An anticipated effect of sequencing depth on clonotype sharing among donors was recognized.

Sample: naive CD8+ T cells sorted from blood. This chain links TRBV25-1 with TRBJ1-3, with a possible D match to TRBD1 (5 bases). This clonotype was sampled from a man aged 18 to 35 in good health. The CDR3 loop reads CASSVPGLENTIYF. CDR3 DNA sequence: TGTGCCAGCAGTGTACCGGGGCTTGAAAACACCATATATTTT.